The 6 T cell receptor beta chains below all came from one sample that was sequenced in a study of radiotherapy plus CTLA-4 blockade in lung cancer. Sequencing used immunoSEQ multiplex PCR; TCRdb keeps in-frame clones, though not all of them. The sample comprises about 80,000 clones, about 90% of which are singletons, and approximately 2% rests with the top ten. This sample comprised peripheral blood, obtained from a patient treated with radiotherapy plus ipilimumab. These receptors were obtained from a human donor with non-small cell lung cancer who had a partial response to radiotherapy plus ipilimumab.

The chain joins TRBV11-2 to TRBJ2-2, with D possibly matching TRBD2 (7 bases). V lost 3 bases to trimming and J lost 4 bases, with 18 bases between them. From germline, CDR1 is SGHAT and CDR2 FQNNGV. The CDR3 totals 17 residues. DNA of the CDR3: TGTGCCAGCAGCTTCTTGGGGGCGGGAGTTCCCACCGGGGAGCTGTTTTTT. This translates into CASSFLGAGVPTGELFF.

The V and J genes are TRBV2 and TRBJ2-3, with TRBD1 matching over 9 bases. The CDR3 sequence is 15 residues long. Per the germline V gene, CDR1 is SNHLY and CDR2 is FYNNEI. Germline trimming cut 8 bases from V and 4 bases from J; bases unmatched to any gene: 10. The chain's CDR3 is CASGMGQGGADTQYF. CDR3 DNA: TGTGCCAGCGGAATGGGACAGGGTGGTGCAGATACGCAGTATTTT.

This clone was detected a few times. Here the CDR3 reads CASSLRAGAWGNTIYF. CDR3 in DNA: TGTGCCAGCAGCTTAAGGGCTGGGGCATGGGGAAACACCATATATTTT. V gene TRBV7-9 combines with J gene TRBJ1-3, with D tentatively TRBD1 (5 bases). CDR1 and CDR2 from the germline V gene are SEHNR and FQNEAQ (reference sequence). Trimming removed 2 bases at V and 4 bases at J, with 15 bases between. CDR3 length: 16 residues.

V is TRBV6-5 and J is TRBJ1-5, with D perhaps matching TRBD1 (5 bases). The CDR3 loop spans 15 amino acids. V dropped 0 bases and J dropped 4 bases, with 10 bases sitting between them. CDR1 and CDR2 (germline): MNHEY, SVGAGI. In DNA, the CDR3 is TGTGCCAGCAGTTACTCGGGGGGAGCTAATCAGCCCCAGCATTTT. Protein: CASSYSGGANQPQHF.

This CDR3 reads CASSPSPGAEAFF. CDR3 nucleotides: TGTGCCAGCAGCCCATCGCCGGGGGCTGAAGCTTTCTTT. The chain combines TRBV6-1 with TRBJ1-1, with a weak D call TRBD1 (5 bases). Deletions cut 6 bases from V and 6 bases from J, with 14 bases between. The CDR3 spans 13 residues. The germline V gene encodes CDR1 MNHNS and CDR2 SASEGT.

The chain combines TRBV28 with TRBJ2-2, with a weak D call TRBD2 (6 bases). V was shortened by 7 bases and J by 6 bases, with 18 bases between the two germline ends. Germline V gene sequence: CDR1 MDHEN, CDR2 SYDVKM. CDR3 length: 15 residues. DNA for the CDR3: TGTGCCAGCACCCTTATAGGGCCGGGGGCCGGGGAGCTGTTTTTT. This codes for CASTLIGPGAGELFF. The variable domain in full, completed from reference TRBV28 and TRBJ2-2, reads DVKVTQSSRYLVKRTGEKVFLECVQDMDHENMFWYRQDPGLGLRLIYFSYDVKMKEKGDIPEGYSVSREKKERFSLILESASTNQTSMYLCASTLIGPGAGELFFGEGSRLTVL.